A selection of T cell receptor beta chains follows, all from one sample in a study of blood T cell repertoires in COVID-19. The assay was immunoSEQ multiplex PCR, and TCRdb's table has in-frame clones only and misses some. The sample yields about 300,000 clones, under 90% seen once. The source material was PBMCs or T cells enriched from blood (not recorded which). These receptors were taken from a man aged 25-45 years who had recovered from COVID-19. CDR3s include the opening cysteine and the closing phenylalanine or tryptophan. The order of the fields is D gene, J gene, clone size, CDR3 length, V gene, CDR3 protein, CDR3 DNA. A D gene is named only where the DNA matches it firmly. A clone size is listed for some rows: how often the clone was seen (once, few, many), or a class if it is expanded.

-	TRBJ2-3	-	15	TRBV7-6	CASTQLAASTDTQYF	TGTGCCAGCACCCAATTAGCGGCTAGCACAGATACGCAGTATTTT
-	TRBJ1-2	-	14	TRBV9	CASSRTQDSYGYTF	TGTGCCAGCTCACGGACACAGGATTCGTATGGCTACACCTTC
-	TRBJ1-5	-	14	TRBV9	CASSAGWANQPQHF	TGTGCCAGCAGCGCAGGGTGGGCCAATCAGCCCCAGCATTTT
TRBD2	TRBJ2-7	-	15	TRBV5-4	CASSLDGLLAGGLNF	TGTGCCAGCAGCTTGGACGGATTACTAGCGGGAGGGTTAAACTTC
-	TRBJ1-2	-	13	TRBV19	CASSQGLTYGYTF	TGTGCCAGTAGTCAGGGACTTACCTATGGCTACACCTTC
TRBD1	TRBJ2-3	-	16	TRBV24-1	CATSDPHRGPTDTQYF	TGTGCCACCAGTGATCCTCACAGGGGCCCCACAGATACGCAGTATTTT
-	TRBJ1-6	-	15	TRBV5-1	CASSLVRSGYSPLHF	TGCGCCAGCAGCTTGGTGCGTTCAGGGTACTCACCCCTCCACTTT
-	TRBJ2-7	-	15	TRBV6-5	CASRAQTVTSYEQYF	TGTGCCAGCAGAGCCCAGACAGTTACCTCCTACGAGCAGTACTTC
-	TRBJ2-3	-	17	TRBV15	CATSRDIGGSSTDTQYF	TGTGCCACCAGCAGAGATATTGGGGGGTCCAGCACAGATACGCAGTATTTT
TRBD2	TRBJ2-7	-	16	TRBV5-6	CASSLVPGGPANEQYF	TGTGCCAGCAGCTTGGTCCCGGGGGGGCCTGCCAACGAGCAGTACTTC
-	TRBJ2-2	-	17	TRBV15	CATSRGRGQDGTGELFF	TGTGCCACCAGCAGGGGCCGAGGGCAGGACGGCACCGGGGAGCTGTTTTTT
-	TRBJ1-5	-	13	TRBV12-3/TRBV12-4	CASSFQQGQPQHF	TGTGCCAGCAGTTTCCAACAGGGTCAGCCCCAGCATTTT
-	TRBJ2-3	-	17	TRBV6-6	CASSRVLATSSTDTQYF	TGTGCCAGCAGTCGAGTTCTAGCCACCTCTAGCACAGATACGCAGTATTTT
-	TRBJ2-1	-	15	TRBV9	CASSVVPGLGNEQFF	TGTGCCAGCAGCGTAGTGCCAGGGTTGGGCAATGAGCAGTTCTTC
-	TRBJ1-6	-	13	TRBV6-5	CASSWDFNSPLHF	TGTGCCAGCAGTTGGGACTTTAATTCACCCCTCCACTTT
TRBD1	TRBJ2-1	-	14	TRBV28	CASSRDRGDFDQFF	TGTGCCAGCAGCCGGGACAGGGGTGATTTCGACCAGTTCTTC
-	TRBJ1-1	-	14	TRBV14	CASSPSGGYTEAFF	TGTGCCAGCAGCCCCAGTGGGGGCTACACTGAAGCTTTCTTT
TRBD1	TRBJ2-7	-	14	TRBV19	CASRPTGASYEQYF	TGTGCCAGCCGGCCCACAGGGGCTTCCTACGAGCAGTACTTC
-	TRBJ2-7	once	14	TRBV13	CASSSQGYSYEQYF	TGTGCCAGCAGCTCACAGGGCTACTCCTACGAGCAGTACTTC
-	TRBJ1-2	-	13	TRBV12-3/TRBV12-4	CASSQTEGYGYTF	TGTGCCAGCAGTCAGACAGAAGGCTATGGCTACACCTTC
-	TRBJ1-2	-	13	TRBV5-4	CATTVGSLYGYTF	TGTGCCACGACTGTCGGGTCTCTCTATGGCTACACCTTC
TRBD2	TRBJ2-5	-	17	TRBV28	CASSFPTRGGGQETQYF	TGTGCCAGCAGTTTCCCCACGCGGGGGGGCGGCCAAGAGACCCAGTACTTC
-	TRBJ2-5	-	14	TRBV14	CASSPMRGGETQYF	TGTGCCAGCAGCCCGATGCGGGGTGGGGAGACCCAGTACTTC
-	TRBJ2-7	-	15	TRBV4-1	CASSQGGTGTSEQYF	TGCGCCAGCAGCCAAGGGGGAACAGGGACAAGCGAGCAGTACTTC
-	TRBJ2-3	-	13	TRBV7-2	CAGGGRNTDTQYF	TGTGCCGGGGGAGGCAGGAACACAGATACGCAGTATTTT
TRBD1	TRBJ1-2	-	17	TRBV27	CASRPRGRGVYNYGYTF	TGTGCCAGCAGACCGAGGGGCAGGGGGGTTTACAACTATGGCTACACCTTC
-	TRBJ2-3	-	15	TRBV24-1	CATSERLAGTDTQYF	TGTGCCACCAGTGAACGTTTAGCTGGCACAGATACGCAGTATTTT